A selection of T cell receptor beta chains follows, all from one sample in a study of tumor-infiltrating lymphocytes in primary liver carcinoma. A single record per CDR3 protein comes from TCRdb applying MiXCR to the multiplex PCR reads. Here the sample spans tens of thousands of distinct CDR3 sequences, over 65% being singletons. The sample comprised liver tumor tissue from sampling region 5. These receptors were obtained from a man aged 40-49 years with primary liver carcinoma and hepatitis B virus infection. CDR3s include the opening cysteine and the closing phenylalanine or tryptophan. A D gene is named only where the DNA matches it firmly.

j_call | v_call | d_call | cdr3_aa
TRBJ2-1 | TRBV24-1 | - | CATSEGNGQFF
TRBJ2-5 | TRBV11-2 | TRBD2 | CTSSPVGLVPETQYF
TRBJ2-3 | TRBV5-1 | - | CASSSGRSDTQYF
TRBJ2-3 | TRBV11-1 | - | CASSSGRSSVGARTDTRYF
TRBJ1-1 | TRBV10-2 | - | CASGHGVANTEAFF
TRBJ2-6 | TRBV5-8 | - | CASIFRVSWANVLTF
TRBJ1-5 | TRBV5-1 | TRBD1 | CASSWGEQGVNQPQHF
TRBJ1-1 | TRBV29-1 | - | CSLEAGWGMNSEAFF
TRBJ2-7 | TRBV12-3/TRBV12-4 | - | CASSPLAVGYEKYF
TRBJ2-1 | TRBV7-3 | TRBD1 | CARSPGTGSGKEQFF
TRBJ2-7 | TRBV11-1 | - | CASSLRVRASLGKQYF
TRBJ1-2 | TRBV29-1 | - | CSVSLDWYCYGYTF
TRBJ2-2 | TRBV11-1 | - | CASNFWDAGEPFF
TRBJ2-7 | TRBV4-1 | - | CAGSLLGIGDEQYF
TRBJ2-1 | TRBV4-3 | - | CAISQGRTNHEQFF
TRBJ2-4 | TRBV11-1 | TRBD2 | CASGFPVTSGTNNIKYF
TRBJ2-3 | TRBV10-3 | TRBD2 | CAIGESLAGGPRTDTQYF
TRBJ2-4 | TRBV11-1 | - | CASSFPGASEAKNIQYF
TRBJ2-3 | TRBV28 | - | CASSGHMGADTQYF
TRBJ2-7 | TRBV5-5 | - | CANSFGLSHEQYF
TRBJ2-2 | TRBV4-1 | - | CASSAGTRGDTGGLFF
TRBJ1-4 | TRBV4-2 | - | CASRQGGIGEKLFF
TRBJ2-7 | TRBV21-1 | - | CASVLGQGKPYGQYF
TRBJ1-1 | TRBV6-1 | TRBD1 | CASSPQLQGAHTDAFF
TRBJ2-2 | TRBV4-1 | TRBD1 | CASSAGTGGDTGELFF
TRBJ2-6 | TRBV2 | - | CASLFRQAGANVLTF
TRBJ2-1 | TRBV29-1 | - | CSAPDGGRVGGQFF
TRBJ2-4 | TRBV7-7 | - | CASSLGPREAKNIQYF
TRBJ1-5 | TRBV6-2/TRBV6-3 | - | CASSYGAGSVSQPQHF
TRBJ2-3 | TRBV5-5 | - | CASSLEWGADPQYF
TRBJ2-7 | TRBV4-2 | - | CASSAAGSGCTNEQYF
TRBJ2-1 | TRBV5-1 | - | CASSLIVTSDNDQFF
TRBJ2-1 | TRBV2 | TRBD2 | CPSGGGNQFF
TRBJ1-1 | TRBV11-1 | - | CASSWSAKGNTEAFF
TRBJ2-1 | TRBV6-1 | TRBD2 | CASSEGAGGYIEQFF
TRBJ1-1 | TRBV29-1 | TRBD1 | CSAALGDRGNTEAFF
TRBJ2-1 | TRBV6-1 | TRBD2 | CASSYRLAGDNEQLF
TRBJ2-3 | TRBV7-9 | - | CATHLAHTDTQYF
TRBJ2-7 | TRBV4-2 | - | CASCWDRSYEQCF
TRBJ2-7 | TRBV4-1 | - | CASSLLGVGNEQYF
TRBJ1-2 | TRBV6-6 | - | CASSPNRDFYGYTF
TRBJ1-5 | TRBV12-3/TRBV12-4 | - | CASSLCGQYSNQPQHF
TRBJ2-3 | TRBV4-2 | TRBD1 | CASSQGDASDAQYF
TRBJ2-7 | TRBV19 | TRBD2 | CASSSPGTSGSTRQYF
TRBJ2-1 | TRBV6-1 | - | CASTLNWGGPADEQFF
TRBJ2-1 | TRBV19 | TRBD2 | CASSIGMTSGRRNEQFF
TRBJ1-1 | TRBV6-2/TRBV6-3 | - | CTSSYMETEAFF
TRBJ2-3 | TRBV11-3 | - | CVSGPGGGGTDTLYF
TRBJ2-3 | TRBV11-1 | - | CANSSGGSSVGARRDMQYF
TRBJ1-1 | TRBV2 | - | CASNAGSRRAEAFF
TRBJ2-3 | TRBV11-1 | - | CASTLPRVSTDTQYF
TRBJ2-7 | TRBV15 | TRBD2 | CATSRSGLGGSDEQYF
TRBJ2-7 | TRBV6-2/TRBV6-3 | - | CASGYEVPYWQYF
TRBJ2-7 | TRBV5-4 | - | CVSSGRGSYEQYF
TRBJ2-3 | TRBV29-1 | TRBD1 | CSVGAKGAQYF
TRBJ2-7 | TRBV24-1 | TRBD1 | CATSDSGQGRDEQYF
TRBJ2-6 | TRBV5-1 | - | CASILGSRIPGSSGTNVLTF